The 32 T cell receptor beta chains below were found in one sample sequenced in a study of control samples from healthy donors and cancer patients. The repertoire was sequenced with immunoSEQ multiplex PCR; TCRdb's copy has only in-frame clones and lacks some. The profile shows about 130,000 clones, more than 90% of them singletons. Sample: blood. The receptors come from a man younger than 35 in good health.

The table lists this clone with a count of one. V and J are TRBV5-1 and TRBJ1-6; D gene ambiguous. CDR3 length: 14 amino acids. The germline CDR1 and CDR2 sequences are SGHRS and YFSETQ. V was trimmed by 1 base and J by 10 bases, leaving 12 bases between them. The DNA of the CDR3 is TGCGCCAGCAGCTTGAGGCAGGATAGCTCACCCCTCCACTTT. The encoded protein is CASSLRQDSSPLHF.

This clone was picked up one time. Here the CDR3 reads CASSVGRPSGNTIYF. The CDR3 nucleotides are TGTGCCAGCAGTGTGGGACGGCCTTCTGGAAACACCATATATTTT. The chain recombines TRBV2 with TRBJ1-3; D possibly corresponds to TRBD1 (5 bases). This CDR3 contains 15 residues. The V end was cut by 4 bases, the J end by 1 base, with 11 bases between. Germline values: CDR1 SNHLY, CDR2 FYNNEI. Full variable domain (rest looked up from reference TRBV2 and TRBJ1-3): EPEVTQTPSHQVTQMGQEVILRCVPISNHLYFYWYRQILGQKVEFLVSFYNNEISEKSEIFDDQFSVERPDGSNFTLKIRSTKLEDSAMYFCASSVGRPSGNTIYFGEGSWLTVV.

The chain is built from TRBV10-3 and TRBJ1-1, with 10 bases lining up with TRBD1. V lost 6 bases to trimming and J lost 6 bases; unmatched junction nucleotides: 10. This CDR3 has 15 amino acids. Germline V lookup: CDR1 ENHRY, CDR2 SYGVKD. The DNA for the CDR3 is TGTGCCATCAGAGACCGGACAGGGGGTGTTGCTGAAGCTTTCTTT. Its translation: CAIRDRTGGVAEAFF.

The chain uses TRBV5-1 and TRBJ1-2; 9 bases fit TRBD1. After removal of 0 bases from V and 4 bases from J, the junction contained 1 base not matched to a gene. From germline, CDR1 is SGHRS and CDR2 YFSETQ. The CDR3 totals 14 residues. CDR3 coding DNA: TGCGCCAGCAGCTTGGAGGGACAGGGCTATGGCTACACCTTC. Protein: CASSLEGQGYGYTF.

The CDR3 DNA reads TGTGCCAGCAGTTTCCTAGCGGGGGGGGGCACAGATACGCAGTATTTT. Translating gives CASSFLAGGGTDTQYF. The chain recombines TRBV6-5 with TRBJ2-3; 12 nucleotides align to TRBD2. Germline CDR1 is MNHEY and CDR2 is SVGAGI. The CDR3 is made up of 16 amino acids. V dropped 4 bases and J dropped 1; count of bases not matched to a gene: 3.

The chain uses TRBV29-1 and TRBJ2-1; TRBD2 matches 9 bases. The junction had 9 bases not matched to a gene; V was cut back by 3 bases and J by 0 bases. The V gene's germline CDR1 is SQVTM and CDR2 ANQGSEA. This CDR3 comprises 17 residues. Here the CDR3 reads CSVEAGGGVSSYNEQFF. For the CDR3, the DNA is TGCAGCGTTGAGGCGGGAGGGGGAGTCAGCTCCTACAATGAGCAGTTCTTC.

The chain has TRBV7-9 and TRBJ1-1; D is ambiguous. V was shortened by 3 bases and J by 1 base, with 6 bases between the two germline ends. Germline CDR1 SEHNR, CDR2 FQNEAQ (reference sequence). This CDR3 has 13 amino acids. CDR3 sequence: CASSLEGNTEAFF. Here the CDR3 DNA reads TGTGCCAGCAGCTTGGAAGGGAACACTGAAGCTTTCTTT.

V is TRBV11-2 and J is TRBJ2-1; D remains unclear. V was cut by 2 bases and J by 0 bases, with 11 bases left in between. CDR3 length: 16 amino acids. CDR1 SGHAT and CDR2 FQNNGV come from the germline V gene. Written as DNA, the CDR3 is TGTGCCAGCAGCTTACTTAGTACAGTCTCCTACAATGAGCAGTTCTTC. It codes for CASSLLSTVSYNEQFF.

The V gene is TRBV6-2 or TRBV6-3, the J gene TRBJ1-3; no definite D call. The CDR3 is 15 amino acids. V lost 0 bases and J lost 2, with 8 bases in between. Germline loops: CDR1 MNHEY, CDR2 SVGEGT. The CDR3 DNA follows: TGTGCCAGCAGTTACTCAGAGTACCCTGGAAACACCATATATTTT. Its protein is CASSYSEYPGNTIYF.

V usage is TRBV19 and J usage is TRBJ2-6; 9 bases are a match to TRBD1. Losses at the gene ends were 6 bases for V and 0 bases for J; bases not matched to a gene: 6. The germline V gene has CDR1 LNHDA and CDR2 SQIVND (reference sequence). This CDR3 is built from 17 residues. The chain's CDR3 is CASRLQGAYSGANVLTF. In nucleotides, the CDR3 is TGTGCCAGTAGACTACAGGGGGCCTACTCTGGGGCCAACGTCCTGACTTTC. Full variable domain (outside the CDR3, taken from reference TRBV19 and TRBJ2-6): DGGITQSPKYLFRKEGQNVTLSCEQNLNHDAMYWYRQDPGQGLRLIYYSQIVNDFQKGDIAEGYSVSREKKESFPLTVTSAQKNPTAFYLCASRLQGAYSGANVLTFGAGSRLTVL.

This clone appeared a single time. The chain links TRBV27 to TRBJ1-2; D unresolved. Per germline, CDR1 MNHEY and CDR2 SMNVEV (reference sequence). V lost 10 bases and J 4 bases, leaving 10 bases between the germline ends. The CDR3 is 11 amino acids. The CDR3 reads CAIGTAYGYTF. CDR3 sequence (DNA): TGTGCCATCGGCACAGCCTATGGCTACACCTTC.

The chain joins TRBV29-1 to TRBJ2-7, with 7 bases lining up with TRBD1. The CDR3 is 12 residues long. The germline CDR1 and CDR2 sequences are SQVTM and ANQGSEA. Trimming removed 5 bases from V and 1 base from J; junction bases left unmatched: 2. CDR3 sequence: CSVRTGSYEQYF. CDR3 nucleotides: TGCAGCGTTCGGACAGGTTCCTACGAGCAGTACTTC.

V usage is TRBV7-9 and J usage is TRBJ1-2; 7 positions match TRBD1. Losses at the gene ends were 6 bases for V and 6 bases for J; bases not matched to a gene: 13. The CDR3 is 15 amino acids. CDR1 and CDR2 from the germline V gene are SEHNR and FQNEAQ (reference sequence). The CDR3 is CASSFNRGPSDGYTF. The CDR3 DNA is TGTGCCAGCAGTTTTAACAGGGGACCGTCCGATGGCTACACCTTC.

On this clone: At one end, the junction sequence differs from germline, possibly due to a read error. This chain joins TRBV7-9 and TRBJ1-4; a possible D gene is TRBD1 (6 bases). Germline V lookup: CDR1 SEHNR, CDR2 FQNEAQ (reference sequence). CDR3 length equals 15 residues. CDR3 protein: CASSLAGEVREKLFF. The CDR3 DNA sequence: TGTGCCAGCAGCCTAGCAGGGGAAGTACGTGAAAAACTGTTTTTT.

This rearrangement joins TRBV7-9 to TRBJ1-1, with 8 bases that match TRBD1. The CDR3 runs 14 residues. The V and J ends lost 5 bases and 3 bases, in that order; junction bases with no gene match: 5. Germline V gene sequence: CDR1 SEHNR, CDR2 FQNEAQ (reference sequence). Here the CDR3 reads CASSEQGEYTEAFF. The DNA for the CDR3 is TGTGCCAGCAGCGAACAGGGGGAGTACACTGAAGCTTTCTTT.

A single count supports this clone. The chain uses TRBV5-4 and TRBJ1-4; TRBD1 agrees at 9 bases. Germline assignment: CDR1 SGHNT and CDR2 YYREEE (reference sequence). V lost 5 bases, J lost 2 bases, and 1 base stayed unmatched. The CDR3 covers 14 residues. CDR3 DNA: TGTGCCAGCAGGGGGACAGGGACTAATGAAAAACTGTTTTTT. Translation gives CASRGTGTNEKLFF. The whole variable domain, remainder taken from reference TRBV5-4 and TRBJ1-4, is ETGVTQSPTHLIKTRGQQVTLRCSSQSGHNTVSWYQQALGQGPQFIFQYYREEENGRGNFPPRFSGLQFPNYSSELNVNALELDDSALYLCASRGTGTNEKLFFGSGTQLSVL.

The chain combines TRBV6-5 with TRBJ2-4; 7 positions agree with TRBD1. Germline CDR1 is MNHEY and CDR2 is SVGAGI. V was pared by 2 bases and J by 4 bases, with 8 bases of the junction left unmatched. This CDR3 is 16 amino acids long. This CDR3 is CASSYETGIGKNIQYF. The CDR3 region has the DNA TGTGCCAGCAGTTACGAGACAGGGATCGGGAAAAACATTCAGTACTTC.

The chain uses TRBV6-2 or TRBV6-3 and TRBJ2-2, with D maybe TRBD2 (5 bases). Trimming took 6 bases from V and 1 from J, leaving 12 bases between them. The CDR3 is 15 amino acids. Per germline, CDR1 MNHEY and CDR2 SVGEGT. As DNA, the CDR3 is TGTGCCAGCAGGCCTATCCGGGGGAACACCGGGGAGCTGTTTTTT. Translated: CASRPIRGNTGELFF.

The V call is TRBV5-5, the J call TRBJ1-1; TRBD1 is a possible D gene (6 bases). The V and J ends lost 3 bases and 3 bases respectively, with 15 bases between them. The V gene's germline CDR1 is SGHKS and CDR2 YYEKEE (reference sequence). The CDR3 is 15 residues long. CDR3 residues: CASSWGDMGYTEAFF. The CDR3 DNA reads TGTGCCAGCAGCTGGGGGGACATGGGGTACACTGAAGCTTTCTTT.

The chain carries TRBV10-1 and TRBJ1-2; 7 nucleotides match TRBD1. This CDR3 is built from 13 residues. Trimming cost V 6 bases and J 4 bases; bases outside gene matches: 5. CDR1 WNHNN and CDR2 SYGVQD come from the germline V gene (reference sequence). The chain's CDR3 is CASSLDRPYGYTF. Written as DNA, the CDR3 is TGCGCCAGCAGCCTGGACAGGCCCTATGGCTACACCTTC.

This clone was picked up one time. CDR3 sequence: CASTPTGSSNQPQHF. In nucleotides, the CDR3 is TGTGCCAGCACTCCGACAGGGAGTAGCAATCAGCCCCAGCATTTT. The chain employs TRBV6-5 and TRBJ1-5; 7 positions match TRBD1. Germline values: CDR1 MNHEY, CDR2 SVGAGI. This CDR3 comprises 15 residues. V lost 7 bases, J lost 0 bases, and 6 bases stayed unmatched.

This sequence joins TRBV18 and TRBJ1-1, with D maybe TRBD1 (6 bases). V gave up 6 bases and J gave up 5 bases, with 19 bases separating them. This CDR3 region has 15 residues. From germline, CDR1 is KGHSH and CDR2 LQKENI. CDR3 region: CASSERGGGMTEAFF. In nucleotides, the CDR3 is TGTGCCAGCTCCGAAAGAGGCGGGGGCATGACTGAAGCTTTCTTT.

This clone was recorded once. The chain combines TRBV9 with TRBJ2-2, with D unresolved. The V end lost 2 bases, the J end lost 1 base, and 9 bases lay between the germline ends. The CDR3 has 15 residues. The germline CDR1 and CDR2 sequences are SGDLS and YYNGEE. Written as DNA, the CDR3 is TGTGCCAGCAGCGTTACCGGAGTGAACACCGGGGAGCTGTTTTTT. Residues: CASSVTGVNTGELFF.

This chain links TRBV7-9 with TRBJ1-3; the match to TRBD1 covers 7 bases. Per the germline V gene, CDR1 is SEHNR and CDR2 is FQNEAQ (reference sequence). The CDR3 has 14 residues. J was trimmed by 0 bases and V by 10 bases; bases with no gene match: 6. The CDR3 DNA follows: TGTGCCACCCGGACAGGCACCTCTGGAAACACCATATATTTT. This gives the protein CATRTGTSGNTIYF.

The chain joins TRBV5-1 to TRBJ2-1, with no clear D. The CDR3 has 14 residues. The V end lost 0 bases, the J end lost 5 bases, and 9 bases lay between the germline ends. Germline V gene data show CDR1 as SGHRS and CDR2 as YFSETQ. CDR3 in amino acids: CASSLEARHNEQFF. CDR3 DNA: TGCGCCAGCAGCTTGGAGGCCAGACACAATGAGCAGTTCTTC.

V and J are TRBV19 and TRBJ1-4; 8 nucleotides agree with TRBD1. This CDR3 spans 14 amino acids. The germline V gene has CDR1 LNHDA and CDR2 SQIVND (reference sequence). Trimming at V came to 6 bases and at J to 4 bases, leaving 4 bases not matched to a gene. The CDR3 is CASSHRGINEKLFF. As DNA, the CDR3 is TGTGCCAGTAGCCACAGGGGGATTAATGAAAAACTGTTTTTT.

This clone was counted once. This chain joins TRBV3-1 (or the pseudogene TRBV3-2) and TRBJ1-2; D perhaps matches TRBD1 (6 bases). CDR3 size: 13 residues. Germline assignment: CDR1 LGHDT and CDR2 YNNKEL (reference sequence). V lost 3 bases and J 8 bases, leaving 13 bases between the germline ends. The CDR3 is CASSQGGAYGYTF. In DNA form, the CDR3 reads TGTGCCAGCAGCCAGGGGGGGGCATACGGCTACACCTTC.

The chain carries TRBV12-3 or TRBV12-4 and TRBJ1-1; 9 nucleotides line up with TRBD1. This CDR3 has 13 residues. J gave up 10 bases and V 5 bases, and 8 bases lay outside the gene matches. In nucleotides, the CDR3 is TGTGCCAGCAGTACCGGACAGGGGTGGCGAGCTTTCTTT. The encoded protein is CASSTGQGWRAFF.

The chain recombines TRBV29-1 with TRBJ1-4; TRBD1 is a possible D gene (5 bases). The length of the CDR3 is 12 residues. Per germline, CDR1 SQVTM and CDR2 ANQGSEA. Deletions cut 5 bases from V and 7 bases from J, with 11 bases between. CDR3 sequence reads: CSVKRGGEKLFF. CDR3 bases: TGCAGCGTTAAAAGGGGTGGTGAAAAACTGTTTTTT. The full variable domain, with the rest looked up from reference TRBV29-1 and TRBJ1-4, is SAVISQKPSRDICQRGTSLTIQCQVDSQVTMMFWYRQQPGQSLTLIATANQGSEATYESGFVIDKFPISRPNLTFSTLTVSNMSPEDSSIYLCSVKRGGEKLFFGSGTQLSVL.

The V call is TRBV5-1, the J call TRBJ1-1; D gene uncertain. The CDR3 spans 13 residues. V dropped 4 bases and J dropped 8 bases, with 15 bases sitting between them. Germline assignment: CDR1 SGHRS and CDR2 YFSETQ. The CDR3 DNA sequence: TGCGCCAGCAGCCCCCTACACGACGGAGAAGCTTTCTTT. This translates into CASSPLHDGEAFF.

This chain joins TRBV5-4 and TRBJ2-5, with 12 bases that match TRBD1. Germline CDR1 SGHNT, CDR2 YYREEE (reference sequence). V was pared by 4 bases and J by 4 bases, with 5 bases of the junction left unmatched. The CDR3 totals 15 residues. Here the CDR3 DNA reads TGTGCCAGCAGCCCGGGGACAGGGGGCCGAGAGACCCAGTACTTC. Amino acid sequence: CASSPGTGGRETQYF.

The CDR3 reads CASSEYVGSYYGYTF. The CDR3 DNA sequence: TGTGCCAGCAGTGAATATGTCGGATCCTACTATGGCTACACCTTC. The chain is built from TRBV25-1 and TRBJ1-2; D not certain. Trimming stripped 0 bases from V and 3 bases from J, with 11 bases between. CDR1 is MGHDK, CDR2 SYGVNS, per germline. The CDR3 has 15 amino acids.